This T cell receptor beta chain was sequenced in a study of graft-versus-host responses after intestinal transplantation. Details on this clone: Its target is not known.

CDR1 MNHNY and CDR2 SVGAGI come from the germline V gene (reference sequence). The CDR3 is 16 amino acids. After removal of 2 bases from V and 8 bases from J, the junction contained 12 bases not matched to a gene. Libraries were prepared by immunoSEQ multiplex PCR; TCRdb keeps only in-frame clonotypes and omits some of them. The sample shows around 90,000 clones, roughly 93% of them seen only once. The specimen comprised unstimulated CD8+ T cells sorted from spleen or lymph node cells, sampled before intestinal transplant. This receptor was taken from a human donor who received an intestinal transplant. The chain is built from TRBV6-6 and TRBJ2-1, with TRBD1 matching 7 bases. CDR3 nucleotide sequence: TGTGCCAGCAGTTACCCCAAAGGGGGCGCGATAGATGAGCAGTTCTTC. Its protein product is CASSYPKGGAIDEQFF.